This T cell receptor beta chain was captured in a study of regulatory T cells in long-lasting Graves disease. A word on this clonotype: The junction differs from germline at one of its ends, possibly a read error.

Library construction for TCR beta used iRepertoire HTBI primers and Arm-PCR of CDR3 regions. TCRdb re-called the multiplex PCR reads through MiXCR, storing one row per CDR3 protein. The table has a few hundred thousand distinct CDR3 sequences, 14% to 15% seen once. Documented time point: newly diagnosed GD, antithyroid drugs for less than 3 months. RNA isolated from PBMCs was used to make the TCR library. Nine milliliters of peripheral blood were taken and placed in EDTA tubes. The CDR3 loop spans 19 amino acids. The germline V gene has CDR1 SGHRS and CDR2 YFSETQ. These data were also reused for a study on T cells in Graves' hyperthyroidism and ophthalmopathy. As that study records: Clinical symptoms, serum thyroxine and TRAb, thyroid ultrasound and orbital computed tomography were used for the diagnoses. By a 13 V-J model, ophthalmopathy was set apart from stable hyperthyroidism. Prediction of ophthalmopathy progression came a median approximately 6.6 months pre-onset.

The chain joins TRBV5-1 to TRBJ2-3, with TRBD2 matching over 7 bases. The clonotype comes from a middle-aged woman with Graves disease. The input for sequencing was peripheral blood mononuclear cells (PBMCs), taken at new diagnosis, from a patient treated with antithyroid drugs. CDR3 protein: CASSLEGRGRRRSTDTQYF. DNA for the CDR3: TGCGCCAGCAGCTTGGAGGGGCGGGGGAGGAGAAGGAGCACAGACACGCAGTATTTT.